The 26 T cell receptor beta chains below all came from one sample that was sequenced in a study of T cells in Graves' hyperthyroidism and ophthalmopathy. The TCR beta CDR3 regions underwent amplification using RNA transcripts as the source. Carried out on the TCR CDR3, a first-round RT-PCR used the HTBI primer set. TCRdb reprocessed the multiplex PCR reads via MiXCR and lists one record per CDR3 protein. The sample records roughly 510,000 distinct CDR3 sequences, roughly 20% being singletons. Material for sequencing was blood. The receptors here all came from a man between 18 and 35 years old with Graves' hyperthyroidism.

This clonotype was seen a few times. The CDR3 protein is CASSSGLGLGQETQYF. CDR3 coding DNA: TGTGCCAGCAGCTCCGGTTTGGGGCTAGGGCAAGAGACCCAGTACTTC. The V call is TRBV5-5, the J call TRBJ2-5, with D perhaps TRBD1 (5 bases). CDR1 SGHKS and CDR2 YYEKEE come from the germline V gene (reference sequence). The CDR3 length is 16 residues. V was trimmed by 3 bases and J by 2 bases, leaving 17 bases between them.

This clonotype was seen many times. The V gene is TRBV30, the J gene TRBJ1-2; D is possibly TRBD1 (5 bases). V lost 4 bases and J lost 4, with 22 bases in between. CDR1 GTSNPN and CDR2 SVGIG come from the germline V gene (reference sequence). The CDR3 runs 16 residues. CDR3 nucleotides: TGTGCCTGGACCTCACAGCCGGGGCCGGAGGGCTATGGCTACACCTTC. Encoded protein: CAWTSQPGPEGYGYTF.

CDR3 loop: CASSYSKRVATEAFF. CDR3 DNA sequence: TGTGCCAGCAGTTACTCGAAAAGGGTAGCCACTGAAGCTTTCTTT. This rearrangement joins TRBV6-5 to TRBJ1-1; D is uncertain. This CDR3 contains 15 residues. The germline V gene encodes CDR1 MNHEY and CDR2 SVGAGI. Trimming took off 0 bases at V and 4 bases at J, with 12 bases between the two ends.

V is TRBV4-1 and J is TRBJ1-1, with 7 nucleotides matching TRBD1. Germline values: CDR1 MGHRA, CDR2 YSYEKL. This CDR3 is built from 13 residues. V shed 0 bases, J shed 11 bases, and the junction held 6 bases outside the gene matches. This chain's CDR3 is CASSQDRRGRAFF. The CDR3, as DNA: TGCGCCAGCAGCCAAGATAGAAGGGGGCGGGCTTTCTTT.

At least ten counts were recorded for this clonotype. CDR3 sequence reads: CASSRLKGDRDTLNTEAFF. For the CDR3, the DNA is TGTGCCAGCAGCCGCCTTAAGGGTGACAGGGACACCTTGAACACTGAAGCTTTCTTT. The V and J genes are TRBV4-2 and TRBJ1-1; 7 nucleotides match TRBD1. V gave up 4 bases and J gave up 0 bases; unmatched junction bases: 17. This CDR3 contains 19 residues. Germline values: CDR1 LGHNA, CDR2 YNFKEQ.

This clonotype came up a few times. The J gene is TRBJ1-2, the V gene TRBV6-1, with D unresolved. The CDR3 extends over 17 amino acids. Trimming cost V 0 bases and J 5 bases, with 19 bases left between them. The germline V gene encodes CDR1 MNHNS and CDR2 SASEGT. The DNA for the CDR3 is TGTGCCAGCAGTGAAGCTACAACCTACAGATCGGGGTATGGCTACACCTTC. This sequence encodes CASSEATTYRSGYGYTF.

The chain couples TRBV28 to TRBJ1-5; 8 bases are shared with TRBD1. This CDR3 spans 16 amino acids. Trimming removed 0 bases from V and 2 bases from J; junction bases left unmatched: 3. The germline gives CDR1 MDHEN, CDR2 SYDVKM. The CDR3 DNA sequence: TGTGCCAGCAGTTTATGGACGACAGGGGGCAATCAGCCCCAGCATTTT. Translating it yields CASSLWTTGGNQPQHF.

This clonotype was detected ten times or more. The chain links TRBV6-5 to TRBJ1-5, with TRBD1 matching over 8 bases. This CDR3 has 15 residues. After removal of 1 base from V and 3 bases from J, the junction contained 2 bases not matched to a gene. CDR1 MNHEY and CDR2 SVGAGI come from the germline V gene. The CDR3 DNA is TGTGCCAGCAGTTACTGGACAGGGCCCAATCAGCCCCAGCATTTT. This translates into CASSYWTGPNQPQHF.

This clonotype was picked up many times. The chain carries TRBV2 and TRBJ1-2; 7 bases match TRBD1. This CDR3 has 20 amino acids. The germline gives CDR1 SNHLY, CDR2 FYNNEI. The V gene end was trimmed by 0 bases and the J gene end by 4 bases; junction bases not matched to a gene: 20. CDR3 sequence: CASSEAGGFSGTEFGYGYTF. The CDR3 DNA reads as TGTGCCAGCAGTGAAGCGGGGGGTTTTTCCGGGACAGAGTTTGGCTATGGCTACACCTTC.

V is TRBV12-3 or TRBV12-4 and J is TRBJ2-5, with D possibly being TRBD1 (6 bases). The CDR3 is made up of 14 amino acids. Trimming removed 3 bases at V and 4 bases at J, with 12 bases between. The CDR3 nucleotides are TGTGCCAGCAGTTTTCAGGGGCTAGGAGAGACCCAGTACTTC. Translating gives CASSFQGLGETQYF.

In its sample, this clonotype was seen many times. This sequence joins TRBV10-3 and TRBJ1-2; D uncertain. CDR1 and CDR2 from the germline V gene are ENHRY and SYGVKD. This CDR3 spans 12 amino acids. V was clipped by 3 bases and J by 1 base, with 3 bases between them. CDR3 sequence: CAISEDNYGYTF. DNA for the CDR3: TGTGCCATCAGTGAAGATAACTATGGCTACACCTTC.

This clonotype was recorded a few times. CDR3 in DNA: TGTGCCAGCAGTCTTACTCGGGGTTCTGGGGAGCTGTTTTTT. The encoded protein is CASSLTRGSGELFF. The chain couples TRBV6-5 to TRBJ2-2; TRBD2 might be the D (5 bases). The V gene lost 5 bases and the J gene lost 8 bases, with 15 bases spanning the gap. In germline, CDR1 is MNHEY, CDR2 SVGAGI. The CDR3 sequence is 14 residues long.

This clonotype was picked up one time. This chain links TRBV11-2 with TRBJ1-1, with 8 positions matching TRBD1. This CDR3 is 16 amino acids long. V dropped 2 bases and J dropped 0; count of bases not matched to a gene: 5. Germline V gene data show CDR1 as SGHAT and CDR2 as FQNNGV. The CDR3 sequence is CASSLIGQGLNTEAFF. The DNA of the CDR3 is TGTGCCAGCAGCTTAATAGGACAGGGCCTGAACACTGAAGCTTTCTTT.

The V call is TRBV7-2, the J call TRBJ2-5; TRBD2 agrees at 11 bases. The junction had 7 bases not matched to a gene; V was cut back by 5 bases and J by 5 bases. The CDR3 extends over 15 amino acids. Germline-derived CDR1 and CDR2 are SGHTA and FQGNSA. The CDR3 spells CASSRSGGAMETQYF. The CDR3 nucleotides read TGTGCCAGCAGCCGTAGCGGGGGGGCGATGGAGACCCAGTACTTC.

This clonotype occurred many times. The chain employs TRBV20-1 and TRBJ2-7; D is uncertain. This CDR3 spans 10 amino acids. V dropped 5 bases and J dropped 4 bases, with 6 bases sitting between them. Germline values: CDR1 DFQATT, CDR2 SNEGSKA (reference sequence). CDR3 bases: TGCAGTGCTCTTAGGTACGAGCAGTACTTC. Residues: CSALRYEQYF.

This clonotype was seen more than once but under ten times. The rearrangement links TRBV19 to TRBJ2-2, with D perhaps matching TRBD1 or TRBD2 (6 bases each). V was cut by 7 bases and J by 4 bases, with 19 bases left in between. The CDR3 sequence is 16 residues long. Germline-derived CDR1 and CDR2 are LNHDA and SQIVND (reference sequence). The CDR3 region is CASTLIGGTITGELFF. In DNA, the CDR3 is TGTGCCAGTACCCTAATAGGAGGGACAATCACCGGGGAGCTGTTTTTT.

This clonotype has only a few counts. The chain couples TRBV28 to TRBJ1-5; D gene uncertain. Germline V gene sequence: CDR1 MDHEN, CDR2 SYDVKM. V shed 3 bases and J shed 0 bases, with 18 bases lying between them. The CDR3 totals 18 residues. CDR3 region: CASSFRQAGRYSNQPQHF. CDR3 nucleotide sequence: TGTGCCAGCAGTTTTCGGCAGGCGGGCCGGTATAGCAATCAGCCCCAGCATTTT.

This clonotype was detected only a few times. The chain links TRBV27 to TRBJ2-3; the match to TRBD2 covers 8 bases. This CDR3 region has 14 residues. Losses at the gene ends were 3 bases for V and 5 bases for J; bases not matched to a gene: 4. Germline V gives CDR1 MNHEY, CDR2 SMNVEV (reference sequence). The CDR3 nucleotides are TGTGCCAGCAGTTTTGTCGGGGGGGGAGATACGCAGTATTTT. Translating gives CASSFVGGGDTQYF.

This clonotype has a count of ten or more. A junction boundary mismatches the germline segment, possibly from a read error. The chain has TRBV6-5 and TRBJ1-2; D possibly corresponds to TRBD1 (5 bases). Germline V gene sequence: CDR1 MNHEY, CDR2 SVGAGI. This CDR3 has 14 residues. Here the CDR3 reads CASSYWDGNYGYTF. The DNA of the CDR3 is TGTGCCAGCAGCTACTGGGACGGAAACTATGGCTACACCTTC.

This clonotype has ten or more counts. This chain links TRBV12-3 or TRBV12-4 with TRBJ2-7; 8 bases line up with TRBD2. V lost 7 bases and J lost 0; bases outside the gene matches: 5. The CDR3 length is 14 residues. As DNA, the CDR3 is TGTGCCAGCATGCTTGCGGGGGGCTCCTACGAGCAGTACTTC. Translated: CASMLAGGSYEQYF.

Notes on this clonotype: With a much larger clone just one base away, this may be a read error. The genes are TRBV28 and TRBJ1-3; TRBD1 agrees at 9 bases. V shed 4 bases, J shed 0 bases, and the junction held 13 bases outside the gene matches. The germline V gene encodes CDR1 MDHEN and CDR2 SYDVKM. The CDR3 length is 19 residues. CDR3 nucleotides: TGTGCCAGCAGTTCGTCGGGACAGGGACTTCTAGGCTCTGGAAACACCATATATTTT. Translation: CASSSSGQGLLGSGNTIYF. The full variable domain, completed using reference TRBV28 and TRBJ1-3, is DVKVTQSSRYLVKRTGEKVFLECVQDMDHENMFWYRQDPGLGLRLIYFSYDVKMKEKGDIPEGYSVSREKKERFSLILESASTNQTSMYLCASSSSGQGLLGSGNTIYFGEGSWLTVV.

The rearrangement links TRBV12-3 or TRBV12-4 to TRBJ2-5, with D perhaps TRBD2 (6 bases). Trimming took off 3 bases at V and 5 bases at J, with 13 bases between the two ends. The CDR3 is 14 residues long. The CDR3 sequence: CASSFAGTGETQYF. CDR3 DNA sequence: TGTGCCAGCAGTTTTGCGGGGACGGGCGAGACCCAGTACTTC.

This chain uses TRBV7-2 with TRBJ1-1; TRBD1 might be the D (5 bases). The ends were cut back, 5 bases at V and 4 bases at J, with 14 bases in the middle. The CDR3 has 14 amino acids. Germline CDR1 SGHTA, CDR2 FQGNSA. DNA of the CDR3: TGTGCCAGCAGCCCCCCTCCAGGGTTCACTGAAGCTTTCTTT. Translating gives CASSPPPGFTEAFF. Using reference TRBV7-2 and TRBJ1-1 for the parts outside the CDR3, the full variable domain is GAGVSQSPSNKVTEKGKDVELRCDPISGHTALYWYRQSLGQGLEFLIYFQGNSAPDKSGLPSDRFSAERTGGSVSTLTIQRTQQEDSAVYLCASSPPPGFTEAFFGQGTRLTVV.

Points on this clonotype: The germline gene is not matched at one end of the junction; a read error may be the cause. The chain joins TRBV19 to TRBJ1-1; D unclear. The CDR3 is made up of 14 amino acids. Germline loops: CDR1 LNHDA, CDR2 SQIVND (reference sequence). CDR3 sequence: CASSIDVKLTESFF. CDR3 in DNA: TGTGCCAGTAGTATAGATGTGAAGCTCACTGAATCTTTCTTT. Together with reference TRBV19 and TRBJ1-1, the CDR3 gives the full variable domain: DGGITQSPKYLFRKEGQNVTLSCEQNLNHDAMYWYRQDPGQGLRLIYYSQIVNDFQKGDIAEGYSVSREKKESFPLTVTSAQKNPTAFYLCASSIDVKLTESFFGQGTRLTVV.

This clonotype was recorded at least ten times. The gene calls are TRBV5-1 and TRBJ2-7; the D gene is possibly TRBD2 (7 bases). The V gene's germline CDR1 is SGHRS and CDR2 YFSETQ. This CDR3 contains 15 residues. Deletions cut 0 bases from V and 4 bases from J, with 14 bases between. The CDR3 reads CASSLVGGAGYEQYF. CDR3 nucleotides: TGCGCCAGCAGCTTGGTAGGGGGGGCAGGTTACGAGCAGTACTTC.

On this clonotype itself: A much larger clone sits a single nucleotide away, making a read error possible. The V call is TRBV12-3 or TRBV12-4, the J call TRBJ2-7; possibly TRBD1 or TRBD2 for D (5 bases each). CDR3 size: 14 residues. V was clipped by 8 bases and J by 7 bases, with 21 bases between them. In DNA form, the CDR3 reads TGTGCCAGCTCACCCCCGGGACGGCCACGGGAGCAGTACTTC. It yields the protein CASSPPGRPREQYF.